Sequencing of this TCR beta chain was carried out in a study of early T cells in non-severe SARS-CoV-2 infection. This clonotype appeared a few times. Germline lookup yields CDR1 LGHNA and CDR2 YSLEER. V was trimmed by 1 base and J by 5 bases, leaving 10 bases between them. The CDR3 extends over 14 amino acids. TCRdb passed the 5' RACE reads through MiXCR, listing each CDR3 protein once. Among about 33,000 distinct CDR3 sequences listed, around 3.9% were seen once. The clonotype comes from an adult who was a healthcare worker with PCR-confirmed SARS-CoV-2 infection or an uninfected control (not recorded which). What was sequenced was whole blood. The chain carries TRBV4-3 and TRBJ2-3; D ambiguous. Written as DNA, the CDR3 is TGCGCCAGCAGCCAAGGTGGGCCGGTAGATACGCAGTATTTT. Translation: CASSQGGPVDTQYF.